This T cell receptor (beta chain) was recorded in a study of cytomegalovirus exposure and HLA in healthy donors. It was with 60 Vbeta and 13 Jbeta primers that the PCR ran. Produced via immunoSEQ multiplex PCR; TCRdb's table is partial and in-frame only. Among 150,000 to 200,000 clones listed, 80% were seen once. A note on this clone: Germline and junction disagree at one end, which may indicate a read error.

The germline V gene encodes CDR1 MNHNS and CDR2 SASEGT. The CDR3 runs to 13 residues. The receptor comes from a man aged 18 to 30 in good health and CMV-seropositive. The J gene is TRBJ2-7, the V gene TRBV6-1, with D possibly matching TRBD2 (5 bases). Sequenced input: PBMCs. CDR3 sequence reads: CACRRGSAYEQYF. The CDR3 DNA is TGTGCCTGCAGGCGAGGGAGCGCCTACGAGCAGTACTTC.